Below are 16 T cell receptor beta chains sequenced from a single sample in a study of T-cell reconstitution after alpha-beta-depleted transplantation in children. TCRbeta library construction was performed incorporating unique molecular identifiers. One entry per CDR3 protein results from TCRdb running MiXCR on the PCR reads. The sample contains approximately 400,000 distinct CDR3 sequences, roughly 10% of which appear only once. The sample was PBMCs from the stem cell graft donor, taken from the stem cell graft. All receptors derive from a human donor who donated a stem cell graft to a child with acute myeloid leukemia.

This clonotype has only a few counts. The rearrangement links TRBV20-1 to TRBJ2-3; D perhaps matches TRBD1 (6 bases). The CDR3 consists of 13 residues. V was trimmed by 5 bases and J by 2 bases, leaving 11 bases between them. The germline V gene encodes CDR1 DFQATT and CDR2 SNEGSKA (reference sequence). Here the CDR3 DNA reads TGCAGTGCTGGGACAAGTTACACAGATACGCAGTATTTT. It yields the protein CSAGTSYTDTQYF.

A note on this clonotype: With a much larger clone just one base away, this may be a read error. The chain is built from TRBV15 and TRBJ2-1; no reliable D call. CDR1 LNHNV and CDR2 YYDKDF come from the germline V gene (reference sequence). V lost 3 bases and J lost 0, with 9 bases in between. The CDR3 contains 15 residues. Here the CDR3 reads CATSRTRSSYNEQFF. CDR3 DNA: TGTGCCACCAGCAGGACTCGCAGCTCCTACAATGAGCAGTTCTTC. Supplemented by reference TRBV15 and TRBJ2-1, the full variable domain reads DAMVIQNPRYQVTQFGKPVTLSCSQTLNHNVMYWYQQKSSQAPKLLFHYYDKDFNNEADTPDNFQSRRPNTSFCFLDIRSPGLGDTAMYLCATSRTRSSYNEQFFGPGTRLTVL.

This clonotype came up many times. V is TRBV7-9 and J is TRBJ2-1; 10 nucleotides match TRBD2. The CDR3 length is 15 residues. The ends lost 5 bases at V and 2 bases at J; junction bases unmatched: 3. CDR1 and CDR2 (germline): SEHNR, FQNEAQ (reference sequence). Here the CDR3 reads CASSPSGSPYNEQFF. The DNA of the CDR3 is TGTGCCAGCAGCCCTAGCGGGAGTCCCTACAATGAGCAGTTCTTC.

V is TRBV5-1 and J is TRBJ1-2, with no clear D. CDR1 is SGHRS and CDR2 is YFSETQ in the germline V gene. There are 15 residues in the CDR3. V lost 0 bases and J lost 4, with 13 bases in between. The CDR3 spells CASSLDTSSIYGYTF. The CDR3 nucleotides read TGCGCCAGCAGCTTGGACACATCCTCAATCTATGGCTACACCTTC.

This chain uses TRBV4-1 with TRBJ2-4; 11 positions match TRBD2. In germline, CDR1 is MGHRA, CDR2 YSYEKL. The CDR3 runs to 15 residues. V lost 0 bases and J lost 11; bases outside the gene matches: 6. CDR3 amino acids: CASSQEGVAGGLQYF. For the CDR3, the DNA is TGCGCCAGCAGCCAAGAAGGGGTAGCGGGGGGGCTTCAGTACTTC.

Ten or more counts support this clonotype. The chain has TRBV10-2 and TRBJ1-1; 7 positions agree with TRBD1. This CDR3 region has 13 residues. After removal of 7 bases from V and 4 bases from J, the junction contained 6 bases not matched to a gene. CDR1 and CDR2 from the germline V gene are WSHSY and SAAADI. Here the CDR3 reads CASKDPGGTEAFF. The CDR3 DNA follows: TGCGCCAGCAAGGACCCAGGGGGCACTGAAGCTTTCTTT.

The sample holds a few counts of this clonotype. The genes are TRBV18 and TRBJ1-1; no clear D gene. The CDR3 covers 13 residues. Per the germline V gene, CDR1 is KGHSH and CDR2 is LQKENI. Trimming took 3 bases from V and 8 from J, leaving 13 bases between them. Written as DNA, the CDR3 is TGTGCCAGCTCACCTAAGGAAGGGTTGGAAGCTTTCTTT. Translated: CASSPKEGLEAFF. The full variable domain, its missing parts supplied by reference TRBV18 and TRBJ1-1, is NAGVMQNPRHLVRRRGQEARLRCSPMKGHSHVYWYRQLPEEGLKFMVYLQKENIIDESGMPKERFSAEFPKEGPSILRIQQVVRGDSAAYFCASSPKEGLEAFFGQGTRLTVV.

This clonotype was seen a handful of times. CDR3 in amino acids: CSATGTGSTDTQYF. The CDR3 DNA reads TGCAGTGCGACCGGGACAGGGTCCACAGATACGCAGTATTTT. The rearrangement joins TRBV20-1 to TRBJ2-3; 9 nucleotides match TRBD1. Losses at the gene ends were 6 bases for V and 2 bases for J; bases not matched to a gene: 6. CDR1 and CDR2 (germline): DFQATT, SNEGSKA (reference sequence). The CDR3 runs to 14 residues.

This clonotype came up many times. The chain carries TRBV12-3 or TRBV12-4 and TRBJ2-5, with D maybe TRBD1 (6 bases). V lost 3 bases to trimming and J lost 2 bases, with 10 bases between them. The CDR3 totals 14 residues. DNA of the CDR3: TGTGCCAGCAGTTTCCGGACAGCGCAAGAGACCCAGTACTTC. This encodes CASSFRTAQETQYF.

The V and J genes are TRBV12-3 or TRBV12-4 and TRBJ1-2, with a weak D call TRBD1 (5 bases). V was shortened by 2 bases and J by 7 bases, with 14 bases between the two germline ends. The CDR3 has 14 residues. The CDR3 region has the DNA TGTGCCAGCAGTTTAACGAAGGGGTTAGGTGGCTACACCTTC. Its protein is CASSLTKGLGGYTF.

The rearrangement links TRBV12-3 or TRBV12-4 to TRBJ2-3; 9 bases agree with TRBD2. The CDR3 contains 15 residues. The V gene end was trimmed by 1 base and the J gene end by 2 bases; junction bases not matched to a gene: 1. As DNA, the CDR3 is TGTGCCAGCAGTTTAGGGACTAGCGCCACAGATACGCAGTATTTT. Its translation is CASSLGTSATDTQYF.

The chain uses TRBV7-2 and TRBJ2-7, with D perhaps matching TRBD2 (5 bases). V lost 2 bases and J 2 bases, leaving 13 bases between the germline ends. Germline V gene data show CDR1 as SGHTA and CDR2 as FQGNSA. The CDR3 runs 15 residues. CDR3 residues: CASSLFGLSTYEQYF. The CDR3, as DNA: TGTGCCAGCAGCTTATTTGGACTCTCTACCTACGAGCAGTACTTC.

This clonotype has more than one count but fewer than ten. The chain combines TRBV7-2 with TRBJ2-7; 8 bases line up with TRBD1. V gave up 5 bases and J gave up 1 base; unmatched junction bases: 7. CDR3 size: 15 residues. In germline, CDR1 is SGHTA, CDR2 FQGNSA. CDR3 protein: CASSTSTGASYEQYF. The CDR3 bases are TGTGCCAGCAGCACCTCGACAGGGGCTTCCTACGAGCAGTACTTC.

This chain connects TRBV7-9 to TRBJ2-7; tentatively, D is TRBD1 (6 bases). The germline CDR1 and CDR2 sequences are SEHNR and FQNEAQ (reference sequence). Trimming cost V 2 bases and J 5 bases, with 7 bases left between them. The CDR3 has 12 amino acids. Here the CDR3 DNA reads TGTGCCAGCAGCTTATCAGGGGACGAGCAGTACGTC. Protein: CASSLSGDEQYV.

The V call is TRBV5-1, the J call TRBJ2-7, with D hard to call. The CDR3 is made up of 15 amino acids. V dropped 5 bases and J dropped 2 bases, with 17 bases sitting between them. Germline CDR1 SGHRS, CDR2 YFSETQ. CDR3 amino acids: CASRQGRTSTYEQYV. CDR3 DNA: TGCGCCAGCAGACAAGGACGTACTTCGACCTACGAGCAGTACGTC.

This clonotype appeared a few times. This chain joins TRBV20-1 and TRBJ1-2; D might be TRBD1 (6 bases). Germline V gene lookup returns CDR1 DFQATT and CDR2 SNEGSKA (reference sequence). The V gene lost 4 bases and the J gene lost 2 bases, with 11 bases spanning the gap. CDR3 size: 13 residues. CDR3 residues: CSATGGQNYGYTF. The CDR3 coding sequence is TGCAGTGCTACCGGGGGACAAAACTATGGCTACACCTTC.